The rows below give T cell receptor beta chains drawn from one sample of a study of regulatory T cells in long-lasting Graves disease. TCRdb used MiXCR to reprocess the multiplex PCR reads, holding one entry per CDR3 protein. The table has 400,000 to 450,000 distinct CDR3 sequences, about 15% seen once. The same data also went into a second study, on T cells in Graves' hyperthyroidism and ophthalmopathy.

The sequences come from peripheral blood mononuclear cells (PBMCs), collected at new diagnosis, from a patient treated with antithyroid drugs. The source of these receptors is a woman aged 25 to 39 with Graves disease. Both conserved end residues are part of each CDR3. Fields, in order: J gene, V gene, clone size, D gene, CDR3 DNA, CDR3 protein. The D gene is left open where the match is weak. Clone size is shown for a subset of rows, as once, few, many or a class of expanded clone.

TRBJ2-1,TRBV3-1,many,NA,TGTGCCAGCAGCCCTGGGCGCCAAAGCTCCTACAATGAGCAGTTCTTC,CASSPGRQSSYNEQFF
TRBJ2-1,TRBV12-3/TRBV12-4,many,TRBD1,TGTGCCAGCAGTCTAGATGGGACAGTTGGTGAGCAGTTCTTC,CASSLDGTVGEQFF
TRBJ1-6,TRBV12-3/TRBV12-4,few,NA,TGTGCCAGCAGCTCCGCGGGGAGAGGGTCACCCCTCCACTTT,CASSSAGRGSPLHF
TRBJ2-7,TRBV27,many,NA,TGTGCCAGCACCCAGGGGGGCGGGCAGTTCGAGCAGTACTTC,CASTQGGGQFEQYF
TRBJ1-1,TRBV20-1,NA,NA,TGCAGTGCTAGGCGTCCGGAGTTCACTGAAGCTTTCTTT,CSARRPEFTEAFF
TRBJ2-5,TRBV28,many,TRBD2,TGTGCCAGCAGCACCCCGGGACTAGCGGGAGAAGAGACCCAGTACTTC,CASSTPGLAGEETQYF
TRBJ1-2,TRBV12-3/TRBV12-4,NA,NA,TGTGCCAGCAGTTTTTACTCACCTCGGAATGGCTACACCTTC,CASSFYSPRNGYTF
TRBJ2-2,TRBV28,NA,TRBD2,TGTGCCAGCCTGGGTAGGGCGGGAGGTTCCAACACCGGGGAGCTGTTTTTT,CASLGRAGGSNTGELFF
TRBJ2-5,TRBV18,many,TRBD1,TGTGCCAGCTCCGGACAGGGGTGGGAGACCCAGTACTTC,CASSGQGWETQYF
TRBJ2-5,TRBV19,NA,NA,TGTGCCAGTAGTATAGCAGGGGCCACTGCCCAAGAGACCCAGTACTTC,CASSIAGATAQETQYF
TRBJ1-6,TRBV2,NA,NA,TGTGCCAGCAGTTTACGGTCCGGTGGGGGCTCGAATTCACCCCTCCACTTT,CASSLRSGGGSNSPLHF
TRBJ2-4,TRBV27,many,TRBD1,TGTGCCAGCAGTTCGATGTTCCGGGACAGGGAAAACATTCAGTACTTC,CASSSMFRDRENIQYF
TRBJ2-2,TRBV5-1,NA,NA,TGCGCCAGCGGATCGTCGGGGGACACCGGGGAGCTGTTTTTT,CASGSSGDTGELFF
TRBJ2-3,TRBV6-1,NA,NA,TGTGCCAGCACCGACGCCCACATAGCAGATACGCAGTATTTT,CASTDAHIADTQYF
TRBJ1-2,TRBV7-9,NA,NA,TGTGCCAGCAGCTACCCGACAAACCCCGGTGGCTACACCTTC,CASSYPTNPGGYTF
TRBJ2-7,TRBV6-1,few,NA,TGTGCCAGCAAGGAGGGCCACTCCTACGAGCAGTACTTC,CASKEGHSYEQYF
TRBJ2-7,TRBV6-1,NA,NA,TGTGCCAGCAGTACCTCGGGGGGCCCTCTCTACGAGCAGTACTTC,CASSTSGGPLYEQYF